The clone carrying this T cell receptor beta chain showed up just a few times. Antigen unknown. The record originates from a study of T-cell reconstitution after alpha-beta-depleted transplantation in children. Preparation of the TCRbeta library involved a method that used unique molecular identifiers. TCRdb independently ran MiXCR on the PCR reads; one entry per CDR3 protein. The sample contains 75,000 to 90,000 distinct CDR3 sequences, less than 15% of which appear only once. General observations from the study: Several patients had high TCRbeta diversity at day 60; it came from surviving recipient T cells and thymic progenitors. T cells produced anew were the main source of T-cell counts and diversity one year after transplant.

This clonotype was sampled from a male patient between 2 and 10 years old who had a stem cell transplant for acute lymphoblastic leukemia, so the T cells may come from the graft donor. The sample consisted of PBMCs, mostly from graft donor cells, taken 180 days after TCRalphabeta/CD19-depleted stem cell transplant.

The CDR3 DNA follows: TGTGCCAGCAGTGAAGCGGGGGGACAGCAAGAGACCCAGTACTTC. Translating it yields CASSEAGGQQETQYF. V is TRBV2 and J is TRBJ2-5, with D possibly matching TRBD1 (7 bases). The V gene's germline CDR1 is SNHLY and CDR2 FYNNEI. The V end lost 0 bases, the J end lost 2 bases, and 10 bases lay between the germline ends. The CDR3 is made up of 15 amino acids.